The T cell receptor (beta chain) described here comes from a study of cytomegalovirus exposure and HLA in healthy donors. On the study more broadly: In terms of ancestry, the Caucasian-associated cluster contained about 80% of the roughly 400 genotyped donors. Notes on the study in general: The investigators catalogued 150 to 200 TCR beta chains as cytomegalovirus-associated.

Primers for the PCR totalled 60 Vbeta and 13 Jbeta. The method was immunoSEQ multiplex PCR; TCRdb's version includes in-frame clones alone and lacks a portion of them. In the table there are under 150,000 clones, roughly 79% of which are singletons. A word on this clone: Antigen unknown.

This CDR3 has 16 residues. V lost 4 bases and J lost 5, with 21 bases in between. Germline V gene data show CDR1 as SGHRS and CDR2 as YFSETQ. This chain connects TRBV5-1 to TRBJ1-1; TRBD1 might be the D (5 bases). Sequenced: PBMCs. This TCR derives from a woman in her twenties or thirties in good health and CMV-seronegative. The CDR3 sequence: CASSLWGVQGGTEAFF. In DNA, the CDR3 is TGCGCCAGCAGCCTATGGGGAGTTCAGGGAGGGACTGAAGCTTTCTTT. The full variable domain, completed using reference TRBV5-1 and TRBJ1-1, is KAGVTQTPRYLIKTRGQQVTLSCSPISGHRSVSWYQQTPGQGLQFLFEYFSETQRNKGNFPGRFSGRQFSNSRSEMNVSTLELGDSALYLCASSLWGVQGGTEAFFGQGTRLTVV.